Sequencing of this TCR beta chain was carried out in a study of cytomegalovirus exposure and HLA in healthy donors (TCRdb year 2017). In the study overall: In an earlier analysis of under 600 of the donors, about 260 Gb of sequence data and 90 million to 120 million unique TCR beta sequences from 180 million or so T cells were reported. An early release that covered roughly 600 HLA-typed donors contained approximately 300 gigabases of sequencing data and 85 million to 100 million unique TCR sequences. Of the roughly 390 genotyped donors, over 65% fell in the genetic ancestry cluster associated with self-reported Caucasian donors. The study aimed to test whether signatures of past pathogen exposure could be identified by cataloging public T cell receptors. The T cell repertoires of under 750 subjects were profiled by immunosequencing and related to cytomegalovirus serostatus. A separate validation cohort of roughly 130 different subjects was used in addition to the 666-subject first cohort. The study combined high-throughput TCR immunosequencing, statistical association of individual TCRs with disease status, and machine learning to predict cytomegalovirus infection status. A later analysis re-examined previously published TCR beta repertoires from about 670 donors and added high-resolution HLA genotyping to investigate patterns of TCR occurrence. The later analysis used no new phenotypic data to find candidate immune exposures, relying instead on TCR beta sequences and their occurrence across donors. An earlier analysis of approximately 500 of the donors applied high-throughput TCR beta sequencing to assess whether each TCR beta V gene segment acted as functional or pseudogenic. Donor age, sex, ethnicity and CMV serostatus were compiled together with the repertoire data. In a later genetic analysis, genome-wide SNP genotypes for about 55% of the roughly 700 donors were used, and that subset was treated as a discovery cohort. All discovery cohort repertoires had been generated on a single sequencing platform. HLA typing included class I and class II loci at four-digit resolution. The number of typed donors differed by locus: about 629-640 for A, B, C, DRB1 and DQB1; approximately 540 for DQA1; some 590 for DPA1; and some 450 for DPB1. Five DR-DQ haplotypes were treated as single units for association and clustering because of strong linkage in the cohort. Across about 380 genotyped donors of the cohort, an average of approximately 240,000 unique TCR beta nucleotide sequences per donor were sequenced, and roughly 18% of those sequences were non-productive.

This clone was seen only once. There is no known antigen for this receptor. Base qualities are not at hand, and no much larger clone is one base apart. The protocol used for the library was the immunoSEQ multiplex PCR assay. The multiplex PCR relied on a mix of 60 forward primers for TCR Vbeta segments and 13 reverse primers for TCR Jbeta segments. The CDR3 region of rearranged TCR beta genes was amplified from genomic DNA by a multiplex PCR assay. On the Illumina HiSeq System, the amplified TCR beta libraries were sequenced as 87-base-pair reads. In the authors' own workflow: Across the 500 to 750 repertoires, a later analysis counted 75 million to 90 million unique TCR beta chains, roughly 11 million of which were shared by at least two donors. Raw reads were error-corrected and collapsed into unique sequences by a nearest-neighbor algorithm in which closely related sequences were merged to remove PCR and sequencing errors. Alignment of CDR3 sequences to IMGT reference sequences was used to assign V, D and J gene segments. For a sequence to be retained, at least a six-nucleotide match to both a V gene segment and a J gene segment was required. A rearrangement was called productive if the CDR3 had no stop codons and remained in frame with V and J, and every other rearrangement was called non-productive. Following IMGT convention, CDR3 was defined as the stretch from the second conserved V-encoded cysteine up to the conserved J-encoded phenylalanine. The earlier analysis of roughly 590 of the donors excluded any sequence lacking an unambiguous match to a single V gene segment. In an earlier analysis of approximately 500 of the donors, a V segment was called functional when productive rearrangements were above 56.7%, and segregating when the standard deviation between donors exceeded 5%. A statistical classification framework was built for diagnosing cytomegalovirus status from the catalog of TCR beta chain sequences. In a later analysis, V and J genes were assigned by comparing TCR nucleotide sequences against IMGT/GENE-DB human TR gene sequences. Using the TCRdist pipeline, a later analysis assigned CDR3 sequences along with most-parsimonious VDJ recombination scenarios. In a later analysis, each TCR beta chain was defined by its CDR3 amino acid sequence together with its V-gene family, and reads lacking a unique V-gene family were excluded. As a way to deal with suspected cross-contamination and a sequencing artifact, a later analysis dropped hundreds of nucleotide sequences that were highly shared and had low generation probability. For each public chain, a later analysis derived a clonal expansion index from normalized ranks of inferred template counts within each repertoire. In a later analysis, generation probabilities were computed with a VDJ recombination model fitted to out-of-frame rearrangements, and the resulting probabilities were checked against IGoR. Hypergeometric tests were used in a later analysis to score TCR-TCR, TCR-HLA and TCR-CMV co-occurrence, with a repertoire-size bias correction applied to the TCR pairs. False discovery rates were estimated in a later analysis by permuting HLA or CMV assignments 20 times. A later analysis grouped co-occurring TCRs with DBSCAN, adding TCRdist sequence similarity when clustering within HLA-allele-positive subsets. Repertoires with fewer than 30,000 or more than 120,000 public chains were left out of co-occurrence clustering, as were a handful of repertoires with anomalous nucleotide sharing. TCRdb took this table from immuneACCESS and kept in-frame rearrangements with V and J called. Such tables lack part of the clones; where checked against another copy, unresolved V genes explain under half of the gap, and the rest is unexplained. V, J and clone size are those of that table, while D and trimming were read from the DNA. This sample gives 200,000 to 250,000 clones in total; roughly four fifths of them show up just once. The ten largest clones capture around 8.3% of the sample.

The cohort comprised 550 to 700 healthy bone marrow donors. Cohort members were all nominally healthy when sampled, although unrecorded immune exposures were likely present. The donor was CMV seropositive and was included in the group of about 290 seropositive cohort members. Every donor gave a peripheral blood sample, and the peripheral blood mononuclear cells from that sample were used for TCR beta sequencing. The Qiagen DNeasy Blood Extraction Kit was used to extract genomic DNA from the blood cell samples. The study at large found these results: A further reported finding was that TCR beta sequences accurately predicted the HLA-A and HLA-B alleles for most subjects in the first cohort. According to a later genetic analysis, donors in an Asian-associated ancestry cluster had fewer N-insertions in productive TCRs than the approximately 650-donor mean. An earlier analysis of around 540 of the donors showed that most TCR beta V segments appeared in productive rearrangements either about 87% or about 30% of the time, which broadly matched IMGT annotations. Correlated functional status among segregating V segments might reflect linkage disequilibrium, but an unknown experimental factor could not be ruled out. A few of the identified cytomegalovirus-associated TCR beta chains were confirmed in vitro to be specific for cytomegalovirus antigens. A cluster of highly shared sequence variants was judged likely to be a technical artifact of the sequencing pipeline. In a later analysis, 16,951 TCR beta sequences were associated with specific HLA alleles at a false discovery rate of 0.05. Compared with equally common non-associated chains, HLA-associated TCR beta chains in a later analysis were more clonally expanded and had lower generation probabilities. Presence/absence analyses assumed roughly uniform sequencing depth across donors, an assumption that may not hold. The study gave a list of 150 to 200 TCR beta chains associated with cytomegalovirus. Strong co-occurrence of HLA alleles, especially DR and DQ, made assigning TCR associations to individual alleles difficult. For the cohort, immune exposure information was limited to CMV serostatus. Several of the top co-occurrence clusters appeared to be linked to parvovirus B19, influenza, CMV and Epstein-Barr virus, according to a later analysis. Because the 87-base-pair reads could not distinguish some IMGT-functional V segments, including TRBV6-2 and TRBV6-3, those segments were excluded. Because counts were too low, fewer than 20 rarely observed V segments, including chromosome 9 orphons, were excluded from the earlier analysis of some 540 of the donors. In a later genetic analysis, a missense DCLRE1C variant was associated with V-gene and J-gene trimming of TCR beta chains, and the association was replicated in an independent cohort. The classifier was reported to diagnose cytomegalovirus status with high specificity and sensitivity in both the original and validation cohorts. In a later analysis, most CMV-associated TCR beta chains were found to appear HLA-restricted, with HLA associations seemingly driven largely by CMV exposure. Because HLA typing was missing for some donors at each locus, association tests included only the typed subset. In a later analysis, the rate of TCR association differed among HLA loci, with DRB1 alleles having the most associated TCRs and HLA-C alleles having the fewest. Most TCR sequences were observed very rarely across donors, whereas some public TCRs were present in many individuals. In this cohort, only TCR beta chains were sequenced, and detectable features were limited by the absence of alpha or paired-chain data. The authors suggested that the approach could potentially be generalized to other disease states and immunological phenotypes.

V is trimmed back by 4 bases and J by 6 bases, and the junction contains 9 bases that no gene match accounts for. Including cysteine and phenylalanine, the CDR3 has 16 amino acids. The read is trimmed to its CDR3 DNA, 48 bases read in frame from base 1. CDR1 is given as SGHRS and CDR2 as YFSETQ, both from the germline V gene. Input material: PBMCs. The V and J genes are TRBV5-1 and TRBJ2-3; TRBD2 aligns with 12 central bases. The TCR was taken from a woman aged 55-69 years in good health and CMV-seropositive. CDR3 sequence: CASSPPLAGGGDTQYF. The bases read TGCGCCAGCAGCCCACCACTAGCGGGAGGAGGGGATACGCAGTATTTT.